This T cell receptor beta chain stems from a study of blood T cell repertoires in COVID-19. As for the study in general: Sites in the United States, Italy and Spain provided acute and convalescent COVID-19 samples.

V shed 6 bases, J shed 9 bases, and the junction held 14 bases outside the gene matches. Per the germline V gene, CDR1 is MNHEY and CDR2 is SMNVEV (reference sequence). This CDR3 is 16 amino acids long. Clones were read by immunoSEQ multiplex PCR, and TCRdb kept only the in-frame ones, dropping some. The repertoire holds about 400,000 clones, with approximately 86% as singletons. This receptor was identified in a human donor in a cohort sampled during active COVID-19. The gene calls are TRBV27 and TRBJ2-1; 10 nucleotides align to TRBD2. The sample taken for sequencing was peripheral blood. The CDR3: CASSPLAGGLFGEQFF. The CDR3 DNA follows: TGTGCCAGCAGCCCCTTAGCGGGAGGTCTTTTCGGTGAGCAGTTCTTC.